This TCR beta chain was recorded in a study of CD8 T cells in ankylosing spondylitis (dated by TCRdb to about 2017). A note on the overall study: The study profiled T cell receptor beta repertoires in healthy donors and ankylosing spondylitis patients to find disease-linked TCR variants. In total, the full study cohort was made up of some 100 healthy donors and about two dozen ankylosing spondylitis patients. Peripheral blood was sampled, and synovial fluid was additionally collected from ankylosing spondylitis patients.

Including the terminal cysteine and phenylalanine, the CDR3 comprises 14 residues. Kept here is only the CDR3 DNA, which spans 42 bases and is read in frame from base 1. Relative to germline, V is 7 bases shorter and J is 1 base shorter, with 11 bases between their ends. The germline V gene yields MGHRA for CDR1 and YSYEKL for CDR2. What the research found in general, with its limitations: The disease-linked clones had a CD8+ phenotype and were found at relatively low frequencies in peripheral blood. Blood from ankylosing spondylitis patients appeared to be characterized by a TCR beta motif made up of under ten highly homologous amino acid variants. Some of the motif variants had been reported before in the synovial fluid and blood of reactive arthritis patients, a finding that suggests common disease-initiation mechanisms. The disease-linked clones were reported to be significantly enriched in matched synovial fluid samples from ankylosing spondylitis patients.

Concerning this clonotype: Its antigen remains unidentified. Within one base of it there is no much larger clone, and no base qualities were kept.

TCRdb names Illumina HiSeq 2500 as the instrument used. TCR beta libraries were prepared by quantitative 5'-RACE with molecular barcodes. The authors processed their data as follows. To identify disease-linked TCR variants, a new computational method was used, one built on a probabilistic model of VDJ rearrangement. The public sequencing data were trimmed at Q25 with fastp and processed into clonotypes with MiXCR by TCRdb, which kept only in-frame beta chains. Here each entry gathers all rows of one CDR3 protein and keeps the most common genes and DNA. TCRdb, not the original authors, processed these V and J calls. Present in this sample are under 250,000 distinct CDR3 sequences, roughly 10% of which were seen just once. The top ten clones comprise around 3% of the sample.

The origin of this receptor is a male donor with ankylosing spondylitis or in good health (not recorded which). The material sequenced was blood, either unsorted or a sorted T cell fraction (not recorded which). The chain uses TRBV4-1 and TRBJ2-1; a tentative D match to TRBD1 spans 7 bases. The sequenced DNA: TGCGCCAGCACAGGGGGGAAATCCTACAATGAGCAGTTCTTC. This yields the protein CASTGGKSYNEQFF.